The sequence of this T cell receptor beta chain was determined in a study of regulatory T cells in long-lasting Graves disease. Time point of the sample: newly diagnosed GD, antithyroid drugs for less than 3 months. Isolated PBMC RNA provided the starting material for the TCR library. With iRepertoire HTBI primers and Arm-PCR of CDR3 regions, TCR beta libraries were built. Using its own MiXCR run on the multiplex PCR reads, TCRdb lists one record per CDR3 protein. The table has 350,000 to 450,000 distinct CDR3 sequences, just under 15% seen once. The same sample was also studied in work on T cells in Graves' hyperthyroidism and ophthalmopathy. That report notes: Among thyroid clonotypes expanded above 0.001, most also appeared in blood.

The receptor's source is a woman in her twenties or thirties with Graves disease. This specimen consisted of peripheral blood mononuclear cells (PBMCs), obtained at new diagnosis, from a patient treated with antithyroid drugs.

The CDR3 region is CASSTWVRSSYNEQFF. CDR3 nucleotide sequence: TGTGCCAGCAGTACGTGGGTTCGAAGCTCCTACAATGAGCAGTTCTTC. V usage is TRBV6-1 and J usage is TRBJ2-1; D uncertain. V was pared by 5 bases and J by 0 bases, with 14 bases between. The CDR3 loop spans 16 amino acids. Germline CDR1 and CDR2: MNHNS and SASEGT.